This T cell receptor beta chain came from a study of blood T cell repertoires in COVID-19. In the study overall: Acute and convalescent COVID-19 samples came from the United States, Italy and Spain. PBMCs, B-cell-depleted T cells, or T cells provided the cDNA or gDNA that made up the material.

TCRdb's table, derived via immunoSEQ multiplex PCR, lists solely in-frame clones and lacks some. Among about 130,000 clones listed, 74% were seen once. This CDR3 has 14 amino acids. J lost 7 bases, V lost 8 bases, and 7 bases had no gene match. Germline lookup yields CDR1 SNHLY and CDR2 FYNNEI. Sequencing used peripheral blood. The rearrangement joins TRBV2 to TRBJ2-2; 10 bases fit TRBD2. The TCR originated in a man in his sixties with acute or convalescent COVID-19. The CDR3 DNA follows: TGTGCCAGCGAAACTAGCGGGAAGTACGGGGAGCTGTTTTTT. The encoded protein is CASETSGKYGELFF.